The next 11 T cell receptor beta chains were all read from a single sample in a study of identical twins. TCRdb analysed the 5' RACE reads with MiXCR anew, one entry per CDR3 protein. Among about 220,000 distinct CDR3 sequences listed, 6.5% to 8.5% were seen once. Another study also made use of these data, one on yellow fever vaccine responses in identical twins.

Material for sequencing was memory (CD45RO+) T cells sorted from blood. These receptors originate from a woman aged 18-29 years in good health.

At least ten counts were recorded for this clonotype. The chain recombines TRBV4-3 with TRBJ1-3, with D perhaps TRBD1 (5 bases). Germline V lookup: CDR1 LGHNA, CDR2 YSLEER. This CDR3 has 16 amino acids. V lost 0 bases and J lost 1, with 10 bases in between. The chain's CDR3 is CASSQDRGYSGNTIYF. CDR3 DNA sequence: TGCGCCAGCAGCCAAGATCGGGGGTATTCTGGAAACACCATATATTTT.

This clonotype was observed a handful of times. The chain links TRBV18 to TRBJ2-3; no definite D call. The germline V and J ends were trimmed by 3 bases and 4 bases, with 11 bases remaining between them. The CDR3 contains 14 residues. The V gene's germline CDR1 is KGHSH and CDR2 LQKENI. The CDR3 is CASSPPYLADTQYF. The DNA of the CDR3 is TGTGCCAGCTCACCGCCGTACCTGGCAGATACGCAGTATTTT.

This clonotype has only a few counts. The J gene is TRBJ1-2, the V gene TRBV5-6; D is perhaps TRBD1 (6 bases). V lost 4 bases and J lost 3, with 22 bases in between. CDR1 is SGHDT and CDR2 is YYEEEE in the germline V gene. There are 17 residues in the CDR3. The CDR3 nucleotides are TGTGCCAGCAGCGGCGGGCCAGGGGCCGGTATCGACTATGGCTACACCTTC. This sequence encodes CASSGGPGAGIDYGYTF.

The chain carries TRBV27 and TRBJ2-7, with TRBD1 as a possible D gene (6 bases). Germline V gene data show CDR1 as MNHEY and CDR2 as SMNVEV (reference sequence). CDR3 length equals 12 residues. Trimming removed 4 bases at V and 6 bases at J, with 10 bases between. The CDR3 loop is CASSSPTGEQYF. The CDR3 nucleotides read TGTGCCAGCAGTTCCCCGACAGGCGAGCAGTACTTC.

This clonotype was seen at least ten times. CDR3 region: CASSVATEMNTEAFF. The CDR3 coding sequence is TGTGCCAGCAGCGTCGCGACGGAAATGAACACTGAAGCTTTCTTT. The rearrangement joins TRBV9 to TRBJ1-1; D unresolved. The germline V gene encodes CDR1 SGDLS and CDR2 YYNGEE. There are 15 residues in the CDR3. V lost 2 bases and J 0 bases, leaving 11 bases between the germline ends.

This clonotype was observed many times. This chain joins TRBV7-6 and TRBJ1-4; a possible D gene is TRBD1 (5 bases). Germline values: CDR1 SGHVS, CDR2 FNYEAQ. V lost 5 bases and J 5 bases, leaving 15 bases between the germline ends. This CDR3 region has 15 residues. The CDR3 sequence is CASSNTGIGNEKLFF. In DNA form, the CDR3 reads TGTGCCAGCAGCAATACAGGCATAGGGAATGAAAAACTGTTTTTT.

The genes are TRBV28 and TRBJ2-3; TRBD2 matches 11 bases. Per germline, CDR1 MDHEN and CDR2 SYDVKM. This CDR3 contains 17 residues. J was trimmed by 0 bases and V by 4 bases; bases with no gene match: 6. The CDR3 loop is CASSSPIAGGSTDTQYF. In nucleotides, the CDR3 is TGTGCCAGCAGTTCCCCGATAGCGGGAGGGAGCACAGATACGCAGTATTTT.

This clonotype was recorded many times. The chain carries TRBV6-5 and TRBJ1-4; D possibly corresponds to TRBD1 (6 bases). Germline assignment: CDR1 MNHEY and CDR2 SVGAGI. The CDR3 contains 14 residues. The ends were cut back, 2 bases at V and 4 bases at J, with 8 bases in the middle. CDR3 nucleotides: TGTGCCAGCAGTTACGGGACAAATAATGAAAAACTGTTTTTT. The encoded protein is CASSYGTNNEKLFF.

The chain carries TRBV4-3 and TRBJ2-2; 8 positions match TRBD2. V gave up 4 bases and J gave up 4 bases; unmatched junction bases: 8. The CDR3 has 16 residues. Per the germline V gene, CDR1 is LGHNA and CDR2 is YSLEER. In DNA form, the CDR3 reads TGCGCCAGCAGCCGTCGCAGCGGGAGCATCACCGGGGAGCTGTTTTTT. Amino acids: CASSRRSGSITGELFF.

This clonotype came up many times. The V gene is TRBV15, the J gene TRBJ2-3; 8 bases map to TRBD2. Losses at the gene ends were 0 bases for V and 1 base for J; bases not matched to a gene: 6. Germline V CDR1 and CDR2: LNHNV, YYDKDF (reference sequence). The CDR3 runs to 17 residues. CDR3 bases: TGTGCCACCAGCAGAGATCTCTCGGGGGGGGGCACAGATACGCAGTATTTT. Translating it yields CATSRDLSGGGTDTQYF.

In its sample, this clonotype was seen many times. The chain carries TRBV7-2 and TRBJ2-7, with D perhaps TRBD1 or TRBD2 (5 bases each). V gave up 2 bases and J gave up 2 bases, with 13 bases separating them. Germline V gene sequence: CDR1 SGHTA, CDR2 FQGNSA. This CDR3 is built from 15 residues. CDR3 coding DNA: TGTGCCAGCAGCTTATCCCCCGGGGCCGCCTACGAGCAGTACTTC. It translates to CASSLSPGAAYEQYF.